The clone carrying this TCR beta chain has more than one count but fewer than ten. The CDR3 contains 14 residues. Germline loops: CDR1 SGHNT, CDR2 YYREEE (reference sequence). Trimming pared 6 bases from V and 2 bases from J, leaving 14 bases between. The sample originates from a study of blood T cell repertoires in COVID-19. Using immunoSEQ multiplex PCR, the repertoire was profiled, and TCRdb retains in-frame clones only, with some absent. The repertoire has a few hundred thousand clones, approximately 85% of them found once; the top ten carry 2.2%. The sequenced sample consisted of PBMCs or T cells enriched from blood (not recorded which). The chain employs TRBV5-4 and TRBJ1-1; TRBD1 is a possible D gene (6 bases). The source is a man aged 25 to 40 who had recovered from COVID-19. CDR3 DNA: TGTGCCAGCACTGTAACAGGGAGAAACACTGAAGCTTTCTTT. Its protein is CASTVTGRNTEAFF.